This T cell receptor beta chain stems from a study of high-grade serous ovarian cancer treatment subgroups (dated by TCRdb to the early 2020s). Turning to the overall study: On average, each sample produced around 13,000 sequencing reads and some 7,000 unique TCR beta rearrangements. In total there were around 99 samples, since every patient provided one primary tumor sample and two metastatic tumor samples. The 30-patient cohort included around 10 patients with no residual disease after primary surgery (R0), around 10 excellent NACT responders, and around 10 poor NACT responders. Under a laparoscopic triage algorithm, patients with high-grade serous ovarian cancer were grouped by complete gross resection or by neoadjuvant chemotherapy response, and the study profiled the TCR beta repertoires of these patients. Broader findings and caveats from the paper: Because bulk tumor TCR sequencing provided no spatial information, insight into HGSC tumor complexity and diversity was limited. TCR repertoire analyses were focused on CDR3, and CDR1 and CDR2 were not analyzed. TCR clonal relatedness showed a positive correlation with neoantigen level and a trend toward positive correlation with copy number variation and mutation load from whole-genome sequencing. Repertoire similarity ranging from roughly 0.095 to 0.8 was observed between tumors from the same patient, whereas almost no similarity was observed between different patients.

The 90 tumor samples were subjected to high-throughput TCR profiling using ImmunoSEQ. In the paper's pipeline: Repertoire diversity metrics included richness (unique productive sequences), clonality, evenness and relatedness; Bhattacharyya coefficient assessed similarity between samples. In a sensitivity analysis, TCRs with fewer than two reads were excluded, and consistent conclusions were obtained. TCRdb carries this immuneACCESS record with in-frame sequences only. Its versions omit some clonotypes, under half of them owing to an unresolved V gene in the studies checked, with the rest unexplained. For V, J and clone size, that table is used; D and trimming come from the DNA. The sample has some 5,100 clones on record, more than 60% of them singletons. 9.3% of the sample is taken by the ten largest. Comments on this clone: No antigen is known for it. The sample holds no much larger clone one base away, and base qualities are not on file.

Collection of tumor samples took place before definitive surgery or chemotherapy. Genomic DNA extraction was performed by the MD Anderson Biospecimen Extraction Resource, and TCR sequencing was carried out by the MD Anderson Cancer Genomics Laboratory. This receptor was identified in a human donor with high-grade serous ovarian cancer. The sample comprised tumor tissue.

The CDR3 region has the sequence CASSAYLAGGNTIYF. The DNA sequence follows: TGTGCCAGCAGTGCATACCTGGCGGGCGGAAACACCATATATTTT. The sequence is built from TRBV2 and TRBJ1-3, with no reliable assignment of the D segment. Trimming costs V 4 bases and J 4 bases, and their ends lie 14 bases apart. Spanning cysteine to phenylalanine, the CDR3 consists of 15 amino acids. The DNA shown is the 45-base CDR3, in frame from base 1. Looking up the germline V gene yields CDR1 SNHLY and CDR2 FYNNEI.